These T cell receptor beta chains were read from a single sample in a study of response to subunit inactivated influenza vaccine. Each CDR3 protein gets one entry after TCRdb re-called the RT-PCR reads with MiXCR. Seen here are around 200,000 distinct CDR3 sequences, 13% to 15% observed once, and the top ten hold approximately 24%. The material sequenced was CD8+ T cells sorted from PBMCs, taken more than 4 days after vaccination. These receptors were collected from a man in his forties or fifties who received an inactivated influenza vaccine. CDR3s include the opening cysteine and the closing phenylalanine or tryptophan. The D gene is left open where the match is weak.

v_call: TRBV11-1; d_call: TRBD2; cdr3_aa: CASSTGTSGGLEAKNIQYF
v_call: TRBV20-1; d_call: NA; cdr3_aa: CSARLPNSYEQYF
v_call: TRBV12-3/TRBV12-4; d_call: NA; cdr3_aa: CASSSLYEQYF
v_call: TRBV29-1; d_call: TRBD2; cdr3_aa: CSAGLDSYEQYF
v_call: TRBV12-3/TRBV12-4; d_call: NA; cdr3_aa: CASSNYEQFF
v_call: TRBV7-9; d_call: NA; cdr3_aa: CASVGQLNTGELFF
v_call: TRBV28; d_call: NA; cdr3_aa: CASSLIIGTDLGGGTDTQYF
v_call: TRBV6-1; d_call: TRBD2; cdr3_aa: CASSRGGSYNEQFF
v_call: TRBV7-9; d_call: NA; cdr3_aa: CASSLGQAPGDEKLFF
v_call: TRBV5-1; d_call: NA; cdr3_aa: CASSLDRSEQFF
v_call: TRBV7-9; d_call: TRBD1; cdr3_aa: CASSTTTTGDKGTEAFF
v_call: TRBV6-1; d_call: NA; cdr3_aa: CASRALAFTYNEQFF
v_call: TRBV12-3/TRBV12-4; d_call: TRBD2; cdr3_aa: CASMPPSGSWYNEQFF
v_call: TRBV19; d_call: NA; cdr3_aa: CASAPGDSYEQYF
v_call: TRBV7-6; d_call: TRBD2; cdr3_aa: CASSLGREGRELGEQFF
v_call: TRBV20-1; d_call: NA; cdr3_aa: CSARDVATGELFF
v_call: TRBV12-3/TRBV12-4; d_call: NA; cdr3_aa: CASSPRGAEAFF
v_call: TRBV6-5; d_call: NA; cdr3_aa: CASSYSGGPREQFF
v_call: TRBV12-3/TRBV12-4; d_call: TRBD1; cdr3_aa: CASSMTGEETQYF
v_call: TRBV5-6; d_call: NA; cdr3_aa: CASSIRGFYNEQFF
v_call: TRBV3-1; d_call: TRBD1; cdr3_aa: CASSRTGQDGGYTF
v_call: TRBV12-3/TRBV12-4; d_call: NA; cdr3_aa: CASSFSIAGDEQYF
v_call: TRBV2; d_call: NA; cdr3_aa: CASSVVGVTGELFF
v_call: TRBV4-1; d_call: NA; cdr3_aa: CASSSRNRENEQFF
v_call: TRBV4-3; d_call: NA; cdr3_aa: CASSPTRQGMSYTEAFF
v_call: TRBV7-9; d_call: TRBD1; cdr3_aa: CASSHRTGRTGELFF
v_call: TRBV5-6; d_call: TRBD2; cdr3_aa: CASSLFRGEYEQYF
v_call: TRBV28; d_call: TRBD1; cdr3_aa: CASSNRGLPYEQYF
v_call: TRBV28; d_call: TRBD1; cdr3_aa: CASSLPTDRVAMETQYF